This T cell receptor (beta chain) was documented in a study of blood T cell repertoires in COVID-19. Turning to the study itself: Samples taken during acute and convalescent COVID-19 were collected in the United States, Italy and Spain.

Repertoires were generated with immunoSEQ multiplex PCR, while TCRdb's copy carries only in-frame clones and drops some. The sample includes 250,000 or so clones, 70% to 75% of them seen just once. This clone was counted between two and nine times. This receptor was obtained from a woman of 80 years or more with acute or convalescent COVID-19. Specimen: peripheral blood.

CDR3 nucleotides: TGTGCCAGCAGCGTAGGGCCAGGGGCAAACTACGAGCAGTACTTC. Protein product: CASSVGPGANYEQYF. The chain employs TRBV9 and TRBJ2-7; D is perhaps TRBD1 (6 bases). The germline V and J ends were trimmed by 0 bases and 3 bases, with 13 bases remaining between them. This CDR3 has 15 residues. Germline V gene lookup returns CDR1 SGDLS and CDR2 YYNGEE.